This T cell receptor (beta chain) was sequenced for a study of Graves' ophthalmopathy and Graves' hyperthyroidism. Deletions cut 6 bases from V and 3 bases from J, with 15 bases between. The CDR3 covers 13 residues. CDR1 and CDR2 from the germline V gene are DFQATT and SNEGSKA (reference sequence). The sample holds many counts of this clonotype. Its matching antigen is unknown. Study-level points and caveats: Predictions made by the model for ophthalmopathy progression reached 70% to 71% sensitivity and about 72% specificity.

If patients had other autoimmune diseases, uncontrolled infections, pregnancy or lactation, they were excluded. Investigators amplified TCR beta CDR3 regions from RNA transcripts. First-round RT-PCR used HTBI primers; second-round multiplex PCR followed. TCRdb independently ran MiXCR on the multiplex PCR reads; one entry per CDR3 protein. The sample lists about 600,000 distinct CDR3 sequences, about 35% occurring once. The TCR originated in an adult man with Graves' hyperthyroidism. The sequencing input was peripheral blood or thyroid tissue (not recorded which). The V gene is TRBV20-1, the J gene TRBJ2-7; D is uncertain. The CDR3 nucleotides read TGCAGTGCCTTGACGGAGCCCCGCTACGAGCAGTACTTC. Translation: CSALTEPRYEQYF.